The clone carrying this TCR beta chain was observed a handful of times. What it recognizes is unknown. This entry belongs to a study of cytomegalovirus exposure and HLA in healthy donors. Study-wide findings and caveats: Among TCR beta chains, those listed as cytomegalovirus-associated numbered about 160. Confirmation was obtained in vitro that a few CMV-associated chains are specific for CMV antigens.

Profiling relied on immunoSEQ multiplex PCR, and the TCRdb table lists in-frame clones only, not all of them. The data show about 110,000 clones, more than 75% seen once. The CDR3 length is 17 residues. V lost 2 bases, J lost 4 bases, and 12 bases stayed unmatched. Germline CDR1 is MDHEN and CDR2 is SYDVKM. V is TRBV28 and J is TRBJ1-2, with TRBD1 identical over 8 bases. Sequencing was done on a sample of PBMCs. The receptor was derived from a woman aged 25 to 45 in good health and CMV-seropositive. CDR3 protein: CASSLRWRDRTVYGYTF. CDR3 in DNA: TGTGCCAGCAGTTTAAGATGGAGGGACAGGACCGTCTATGGCTACACCTTC.